The 2 T cell receptor beta chains reported below all come from one sample, sequenced in a study of control samples from healthy donors and cancer patients. Sequenced by immunoSEQ multiplex PCR; TCRdb stores in-frame clones only, minus some. The table has over 150,000 clones, roughly 92% seen once. Sequenced: blood. The receptors stem from a woman between 18 and 29 years old in good health.

This rearrangement joins TRBV12-3 or TRBV12-4 to TRBJ1-6, with D unclear. Trimming took off 2 bases at V and 11 bases at J, with 4 bases between the two ends. CDR3 length equals 11 residues. CDR3 bases: TGTGCCAGCAGTTTAACCCCACCCCTCCACTTT. It codes for CASSLTPPLHF.

This chain connects TRBV6-6 to TRBJ1-2; D gene uncertain. Trimming cost V 6 bases and J 1 base, with 12 bases left between them. The CDR3 is made up of 14 amino acids. Germline CDR1 is MNHNY and CDR2 is SVGAGI (reference sequence). CDR3 sequence: CASSPLPYNYGYTF. In DNA form, the CDR3 reads TGTGCCAGCAGCCCTTTACCTTATAACTATGGCTACACCTTC.